Listed below are T cell receptor beta chains from one sample, sequenced in a study of PD-1 blockade in classical Hodgkin lymphoma. Clones were sequenced by immunoSEQ multiplex PCR, and TCRdb holds only the in-frame ones, with some missing. The sample holds around 5,000 clones, around 89% seen once. Sequencing was done on a sample of CD8+ T cells from blood. Receptors originate from a human donor with classical Hodgkin lymphoma. Each CDR3 is given with its conserved first and last residue. Clone size is stated in some rows and not others, as once, few, many or a class when expanded.

>TRBJ2-7|once|TRBV7-9
CASSQPTGAFYEQYF
>TRBJ1-5|.|TRBV2
CAGSPNSNQPQHF
>TRBJ1-3|.|TRBV4-2
CASSQPTPGTRENTIYF
>TRBJ2-3|.|TRBV14
CASSRSGTSGSWGTDTQYF
>TRBJ1-1|.|TRBV16
CASSQLGVRGTEAFF
>TRBJ2-7|few|TRBV7-8
CASSPESEQYF
>TRBJ2-7|.|TRBV7-9
CASSYGTGLYEQYF
>TRBJ2-2|.|TRBV21-1
CASSKATGNRYPTGELFF
>TRBJ1-2|.|TRBV12-5
CASGLTGLDGYTF
>TRBJ2-5|.|TRBV6-5
CASSYGGDQETQYF
>TRBJ1-2|few|TRBV6-4
CASSDDGYTF
>TRBJ2-5|.|TRBV7-8
CASSFNRAGGEETQYF
>TRBJ2-3|once|TRBV30
CAWSVTAGRTDTQYF
>TRBJ2-7|few|TRBV7-7
CASSSGPSNEQYF
>TRBJ1-6|few|TRBV4-1
CASSQRGGTGNSPLHF
>TRBJ2-5|once|TRBV15
CATRLAGQETQYF
>TRBJ2-3|.|TRBV6-4
CASSESGGGTDTQYF
>TRBJ1-2|.|TRBV13
CASSVSGFYGYTF
>TRBJ1-4|.|TRBV21-1
CASSNSQRVDRANEKLFF
>TRBJ2-7|.|TRBV2
CASSEETNALYEQYF
>TRBJ2-5|.|TRBV4-3
CASSQDWAPGGTETQYF
>TRBJ2-7|.|TRBV7-9
CASSSSGRWHEQYF
>TRBJ2-1|.|TRBV9
CASSVPGGNEQFF
>TRBJ1-2|.|TRBV7-9
CASSLPQGGNYGYTF
>TRBJ2-1|.|TRBV6-1
CASRQGGWEQFF
>TRBJ2-5|.|TRBV7-8
CASSLRLGTSGALQETQYF
>TRBJ1-3|once|TRBV12-5
CASSEQGSGNTIYF
>TRBJ2-1|.|TRBV27
CASSYQPPTSGDNEQFF
>TRBJ1-4|.|TRBV27
CASTMRAGLYEKLFF
>TRBJ2-7|.|TRBV5-6
CASSLSPGYRAYEQYF
>TRBJ1-1|.|TRBV19
CASSIKGRTEAFF
>TRBJ1-1|few|TRBV5-1
CASSADSTEAFF
>TRBJ2-7|once|TRBV27
CASSLSDRYEQYF
>TRBJ1-1|once|TRBV7-2
CASSLGGGTEAFF
>TRBJ2-2|.|TRBV28
CASSTTVFSEGPNTGELFF
>TRBJ2-7|.|TRBV7-9
CAIEDREHSYEQYF
>TRBJ2-1|.|TRBV27
CASWGTGPHNEQFF
>TRBJ1-1|.|TRBV30
CAWSRVGEWTEAFF
>TRBJ2-7|.|TRBV7-9
CASSFPGPNYEQYF
>TRBJ1-1|.|TRBV10-3
CAISPGLMNTEAFF
>TRBJ1-3|.|TRBV9
CASSALGGVGGPGNTIYF
>TRBJ2-2|.|TRBV5-1
CASSYGELFF
>TRBJ2-3|few|TRBV9
CASTEWDRGTDTQYF
>TRBJ1-2|.|TRBV6-5
CASSYSTGVNDGYTF